The clone carrying this T cell receptor (beta chain) was seen a handful of times. The sample belongs to a study of blood T cell repertoires in COVID-19. Background on the study: Sample material is recorded as cDNA or gDNA derived from T cells, B-cell-depleted T cells, or PBMCs.

Clones were read by immunoSEQ multiplex PCR, and TCRdb kept only the in-frame ones, dropping some. This sample has about 300,000 clones, with roughly 86% found just once. Assignments of participants to cohorts depended upon their own reported clinical history. Before they entered the study, exposed participants had met a COVID-19 case within 2 weeks. The V segment lost 10 bases and the J segment 2 bases; nucleotides outside the gene matches: 8. This CDR3 spans 13 amino acids. In germline, CDR1 is MNHEY, CDR2 SVGAGI. The chain employs TRBV6-5 and TRBJ2-7; 7 bases align to TRBD1. The receptor comes from a woman between 50 and 59 years old who had been exposed to COVID-19. The sample comprised PBMCs or T cells enriched from blood (not recorded which). The CDR3 region is CATTNRGTYEQYF. In DNA, the CDR3 is TGTGCCACCACGAACAGGGGAACCTACGAGCAGTACTTC.